The present TCR beta chain was sequenced within a study of T cell responses to AZD1222 COVID-19 vaccine. General study results and limits: Among the donors, most were white British and more were female, and clonal diversity was possibly underestimated. The reported proportion of spike-specific TCRs targeting unmutated variant regions was nearly half. Baseline testing showed seropositivity in only a handful of AZD1222 recipients. CD4 TCRs covered the whole spike, strongest at regions 160-218 and 743-854.

Method: immunoSEQ multiplex PCR; TCRdb's copy keeps in-frame clones and lacks some. The data hold 85,000 to 130,000 clones, with approximately 88% observed a single time. A word on this clone: What it binds is unknown.

Germline V gene data show CDR1 as SGHAT and CDR2 as FQNNGV. CDR3 length equals 16 residues. V shed 3 bases and J 2 bases; nucleotides not matched to a gene: 3. The material was peripheral blood, obtained on day 0 of AZD1222 vaccination. The chain links TRBV11-2 to TRBJ2-7, with TRBD2 matching over 14 bases. The receptor was derived from an adult in good health. Here the CDR3 DNA reads TGTGCCAGCAGCTTCCCGGGACTAGCGGGAGCCTACGAGCAGTACTTC. Amino acid sequence: CASSFPGLAGAYEQYF.